This T cell receptor beta chain comes out of a study of T cell responses to AZD1222 COVID-19 vaccine. TCRdb's table, derived via immunoSEQ multiplex PCR, lists solely in-frame clones and lacks some. In the table there are tens of thousands of clones, approximately 90% of which are singletons. CDR3 length equals 14 residues. Trimming pared 2 bases from V and 1 base from J, leaving 8 bases between. The germline V gene has CDR1 KGHSH and CDR2 LQKENI. Source: peripheral blood, taken 28 days after the second dose of the MenACWY control vaccine. The clonotype was recovered from an adult who received the MenACWY meningococcal vaccine as a control. This sequence joins TRBV18 and TRBJ2-5, with a tentative D call TRBD1 (5 bases). CDR3 DNA sequence: TGTGCCAGCTCACCAAGGCAGGGCCAAGAGACCCAGTACTTC. The encoded protein is CASSPRQGQETQYF.